The 12 T cell receptor beta chains listed next were all sequenced from one sample in a study of T cells in Graves' hyperthyroidism and ophthalmopathy. RNA transcripts provided the source from which TCR beta CDR3 regions were amplified. A set of HTBI primers served as the primers for a first-round RT-PCR of the TCR CDR3. Each CDR3 protein gets one entry after TCRdb re-called the multiplex PCR reads with MiXCR. The sample has around 290,000 distinct CDR3 sequences; roughly an eighth are singletons. Sequencing was done on a sample of blood. The receptor set was obtained from a woman in her 40s with Graves' hyperthyroidism.

This clonotype was seen at least ten times. This chain uses TRBV27 with TRBJ2-7; 11 bases line up with TRBD2. Looked up from germline, CDR1 is MNHEY and CDR2 is SMNVEV (reference sequence). The length of the CDR3 is 15 residues. V gave up 4 bases and J gave up 2 bases; unmatched junction bases: 4. The CDR3 region is CASSWGTSGAYEQYF. For the CDR3, the DNA is TGTGCCAGCAGTTGGGGGACTAGCGGTGCCTACGAGCAGTACTTC.

The chain employs TRBV7-2 and TRBJ2-7; TRBD2 is a possible D gene (5 bases). Trimming cost V 5 bases and J 2 bases, with 13 bases left between them. The germline V gene encodes CDR1 SGHTA and CDR2 FQGNSA. This CDR3 contains 14 residues. As DNA, the CDR3 is TGTGCCAGCAGCCGGGTCAGCGGTACCTACGAGCAGTACTTC. It encodes CASSRVSGTYEQYF.

This clonotype was picked up a small number of times. This chain uses TRBV29-1 with TRBJ2-1; TRBD2 might be the D (6 bases). Trimming left V 1 base short and J 0 bases short, with 13 bases between. The V gene's germline CDR1 is SQVTM and CDR2 ANQGSEA. There are 16 residues in the CDR3. CDR3 sequence reads: CSVEGASATSYNEQFF. The CDR3 nucleotides are TGCAGCGTTGAAGGCGCTAGCGCCACCTCCTACAATGAGCAGTTCTTC.

This clonotype has a count of ten or more. This chain uses TRBV30 with TRBJ1-4, with D possibly TRBD1 on 6 matching bases. CDR1 and CDR2 from the germline V gene are GTSNPN and SVGIG (reference sequence). The CDR3 has 15 amino acids. The V gene lost 0 bases and the J gene lost 11 bases, with 19 bases spanning the gap. The CDR3 DNA is TGTGCCTGGAGTGTACGAGGCAGCAGGGGAGGGAAACTGTTTTTT. Its protein product is CAWSVRGSRGGKLFF.

This clonotype was found many times. J is TRBJ2-2 and V is TRBV11-2; D not certain. The CDR3 totals 14 residues. CDR1 is SGHAT and CDR2 is FQNNGV in the germline V gene. V gave up 7 bases and J gave up 1 base, with 10 bases separating them. This chain's CDR3 is CASTYARNTGELFF. DNA for the CDR3: TGTGCCAGCACCTACGCGCGGAACACCGGGGAGCTGTTTTTT.

This clonotype was detected many times. The J gene is TRBJ2-2, the V gene TRBV29-1; no firm D call. Germline CDR1 reads SQVTM; CDR2 reads ANQGSEA. The CDR3 runs to 12 residues. V dropped 3 bases and J dropped 8 bases, with 10 bases sitting between them. The CDR3: CSVDAPSGELFF. The CDR3 DNA reads TGCAGCGTTGATGCTCCTTCGGGGGAGCTGTTTTTT.

The table lists this clonotype with a count of one. The J gene is TRBJ2-1, the V gene TRBV5-1; no clear D gene. Germline V gene sequence: CDR1 SGHRS, CDR2 YFSETQ. The CDR3 is made up of 14 amino acids. With 3 bases removed from V and 7 bases from J, the gap between germline ends came to 14 bases. CDR3 loop: CASSSTIGRNEQFF. The CDR3 DNA reads TGCGCCAGCAGCTCCACTATAGGACGTAATGAGCAGTTCTTC.

This clonotype was observed a handful of times. J is TRBJ2-7 and V is TRBV7-2, with 10 bases identical to TRBD2. The CDR3 consists of 17 residues. Germline V gene data show CDR1 as SGHTA and CDR2 as FQGNSA. V was pared by 5 bases and J by 5 bases, with 15 bases of the junction left unmatched. The CDR3 reads CASSPPRLAGASHEQYF. The CDR3, as DNA: TGTGCCAGCAGCCCCCCGAGGCTAGCGGGAGCCTCTCACGAGCAGTACTTC. The full variable domain, its missing parts supplied by reference TRBV7-2 and TRBJ2-7, is GAGVSQSPSNKVTEKGKDVELRCDPISGHTALYWYRQSLGQGLEFLIYFQGNSAPDKSGLPSDRFSAERTGGSVSTLTIQRTQQEDSAVYLCASSPPRLAGASHEQYFGPGTRLTVT.

This clonotype was recorded at least ten times. The chain links TRBV27 to TRBJ2-7, with no clear D. CDR1 is MNHEY, CDR2 SMNVEV, per germline (reference sequence). The CDR3 is 13 residues long. V was trimmed by 6 bases and J by 4 bases, leaving 13 bases between them. The CDR3 DNA is TGTGCCAGCAGACCGTGGGGTAATTACGAGCAGTACTTC. It encodes CASRPWGNYEQYF.

At least ten counts were recorded for this clonotype. The chain uses TRBV30 and TRBJ1-1, with unresolved D. Germline V lookup: CDR1 GTSNPN, CDR2 SVGIG (reference sequence). The CDR3 sequence is 11 residues long. Trimming took 4 bases from V and 8 from J, leaving 11 bases between them. CDR3 region: CAWILRVEAFF. DNA of the CDR3: TGTGCCTGGATTTTACGTGTAGAAGCTTTCTTT. The whole variable domain, filled in from reference TRBV30 and TRBJ1-1, reads SQTIHQWPATLVQPVGSPLSLECTVEGTSNPNLYWYRQAAGRGLQLLFYSVGIGQISSEVPQNLSASRPQDRQFILSSKKLLLSDSGFYLCAWILRVEAFFGQGTRLTVV.

This clonotype was found many times. The CDR3 nucleotides read TGTGCCAGTAGTACGAGGGACGGCTCTGGAAACACCATATATTTT. Its translation is CASSTRDGSGNTIYF. The chain has TRBV19 and TRBJ1-3; D may be TRBD1 (5 bases). This CDR3 is 15 amino acids long. In germline, CDR1 is LNHDA, CDR2 SQIVND (reference sequence). V was pared by 4 bases and J by 0 bases, with 10 bases between. Variable domain in full (rest from reference TRBV19 and TRBJ1-3): DGGITQSPKYLFRKEGQNVTLSCEQNLNHDAMYWYRQDPGQGLRLIYYSQIVNDFQKGDIAEGYSVSREKKESFPLTVTSAQKNPTAFYLCASSTRDGSGNTIYFGEGSWLTVV.

Turning to this clonotype: Just one base apart from a much larger clone, this may be a read error. The chain couples TRBV12-3 or TRBV12-4 to TRBJ2-3, with 8 bases lining up with TRBD2. V shed 4 bases, J shed 5 bases, and the junction held 17 bases outside the gene matches. The CDR3 totals 18 residues. CDR3 sequence (DNA): TGTGCCAGCAGTTGGGAACCGGGACTAGAGGGAGACAGAGATACGCAGTATTTT. The encoded protein is CASSWEPGLEGDRDTQYF.